This TCR beta chain came from a study of blood T cell repertoires in COVID-19 (TCRdb year 2020). For the wider study: Samples covering the acute and convalescent phases of COVID-19 were provided by collaborators in the United States, Italy and Spain. The dataset comprised deeply sampled blood TCRbeta repertoires from subjects exposed to, actively infected with, or recovered from COVID-19. A de-identified subject ID, COVID-19 status, age in years and sex were almost always included in the sample metadata. The repertoires were released in a freely available public database intended as a resource for research on the immune response to SARS-CoV-2. Samples came from the ongoing ImmuneRACE study (first 160 participants) plus 1,254 subjects from 6 global collaborators. The material from the prospective study consisted of cDNA or gDNA derived from T cells, B-cell-depleted T cells, or PBMCs. Where available, HLA class I and class II types were obtained from metadata supplied by the sample provider rather than from assay-based typing. Overall study results and their limits: How much clinical and demographic metadata was included differed by source and by participant, and the metadata was provided uncurated.

The immunoSEQ Assay, a bias-controlled multiplex PCR, was used to amplify TCRbeta CDR3 regions from genomic DNA. Concerning the study's data processing: The number of nucleated cells in each sample was estimated from the amplification of reference gene primers within the assay. To quantify the absolute abundance of each unique TCRbeta CDR3 rearrangement, sequence reads were collapsed and filtered. For each sample, productive Simpson clonality was calculated as the square root of Simpson's diversity index across productive rearrangements. In TCRdb, the immuneACCESS table is reduced to in-frame sequences with V and J assigned. These tables do not hold every clone; where another copy was compared, an unresolved V gene accounts for under half, and the others remain unexplained. V, J and clone size derive from that table, while D and trimming were established from the DNA sequence. This sample has about 110,000 clones in its table, and 80% to 90% of those were observed once. The top ten hold 8.5% to 9.5% of the sample.

Collaborating institutions collected whole blood in K2EDTA tubes following their own protocols. For TCRbeta analysis, collaborators shipped samples as frozen whole blood, isolated PBMCs, or DNA extracted from either of those sample types. In this sample, this clone turned up a few times. No cognate antigen has been identified for it. No base qualities exist here, and no much larger clone lies one base off it. From its cysteine to its phenylalanine, the CDR3 spans 14 amino acids. Only the CDR3 DNA is retained, 42 bases long and in frame from the first base. Sequencing was done on a sample of peripheral blood. The source is a woman in her 70s with acute or convalescent COVID-19. Here the chain combines TRBV21-1 and TRBJ1-2; no DNA check was done on the table's D call, TRBD1. TRBV21-1 is designated a pseudogene. Here the CDR3 is given as CASSFTGFEYGYTF. The nucleotide sequence reads TGTGCCAGCAGCTTTACAGGGTTTGAGTATGGCTACACCTTC.